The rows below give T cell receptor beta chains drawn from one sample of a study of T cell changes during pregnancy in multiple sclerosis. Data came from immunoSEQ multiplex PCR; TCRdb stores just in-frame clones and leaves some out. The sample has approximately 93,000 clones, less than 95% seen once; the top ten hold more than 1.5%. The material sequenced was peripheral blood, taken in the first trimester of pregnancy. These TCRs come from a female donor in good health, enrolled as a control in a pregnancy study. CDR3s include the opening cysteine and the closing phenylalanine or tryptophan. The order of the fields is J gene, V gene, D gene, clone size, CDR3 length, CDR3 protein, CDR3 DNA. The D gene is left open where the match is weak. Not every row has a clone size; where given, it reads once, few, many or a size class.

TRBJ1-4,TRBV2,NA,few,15,CASSMDRGVNEKLFF,TGTGCCAGCAGTATGGACAGAGGGGTTAATGAAAAACTGTTTTTT
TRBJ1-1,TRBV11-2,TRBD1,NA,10,CASSQGGAFF,TGTGCCAGCAGTCAGGGGGGAGCTTTCTTT
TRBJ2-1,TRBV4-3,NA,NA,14,CASSHPIEGSEQFF,TGCGCCAGCAGCCACCCTATCGAGGGCAGTGAGCAGTTCTTC
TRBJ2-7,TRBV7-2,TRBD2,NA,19,CASSLVSAGGVGKRNEQYF,TGTGCCAGCAGCTTAGTCTCGGCGGGGGGAGTAGGGAAGCGGAATGAGCAGTACTTC
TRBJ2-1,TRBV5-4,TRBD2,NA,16,CASSRLPGLAEHEQFF,TGTGCCAGCAGTCGACTGCCGGGACTAGCGGAGCATGAGCAGTTCTTC
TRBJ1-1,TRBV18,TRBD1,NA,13,CASSPTGQNSAFF,TGTGCCAGCTCACCAACGGGACAGAACTCAGCTTTCTTT
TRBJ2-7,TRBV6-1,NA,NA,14,CASSDPWADYEQYF,TGTGCCAGCAGTGATCCTTGGGCCGACTACGAGCAGTACTTC
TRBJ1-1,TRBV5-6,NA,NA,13,CASSSGGLTEAFF,TGTGCCAGCAGTTCGGGGGGGCTCACTGAAGCTTTCTTT
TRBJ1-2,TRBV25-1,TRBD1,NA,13,CASSGTGYYGYTF,TGTGCCAGCAGCGGGACAGGGTACTATGGCTACACCTTC
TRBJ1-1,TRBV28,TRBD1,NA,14,CASRSRQGSTEAFF,TGTGCCAGCAGGTCGAGACAGGGAAGCACTGAAGCTTTCTTT
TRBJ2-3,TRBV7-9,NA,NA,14,CASSLDRSTDTQYF,TGTGCCAGCAGCTTGGACAGAAGCACAGATACGCAGTATTTT
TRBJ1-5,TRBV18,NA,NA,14,CASSLRTGNQPQHF,TGTGCCAGCTCACTAAGAACAGGGAATCAGCCCCAGCATTTT
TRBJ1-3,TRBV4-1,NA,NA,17,CASSQGWASGGGNTIYF,TGCGCCAGCAGCCAAGGGTGGGCTTCGGGAGGTGGAAACACCATATATTTT
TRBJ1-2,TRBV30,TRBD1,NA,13,CAWSPGTGFGYTF,TGTGCCTGGAGCCCCGGGACAGGGTTTGGCTACACCTTC
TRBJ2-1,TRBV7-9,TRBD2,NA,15,CASSLSGVIYNEQFF,TGTGCCAGCAGCTTAAGCGGGGTGATCTACAATGAGCAGTTCTTC
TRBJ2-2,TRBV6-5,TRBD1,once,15,CASSRTGGDTGELFF,TGTGCCAGCAGTCGGACAGGGGGCGATACCGGGGAGCTGTTTTTT
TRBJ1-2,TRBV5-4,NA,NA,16,CASRAAFGSQNYGYTF,TGTGCCAGCAGGGCAGCATTTGGGAGCCAAAACTATGGCTACACCTTC
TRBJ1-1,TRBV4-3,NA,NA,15,CASSQVMGTNTEAFF,TGCGCCAGCAGCCAAGTCATGGGCACGAACACTGAAGCTTTCTTT
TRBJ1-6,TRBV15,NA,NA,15,CATGLRISDSSPLHF,TGTGCCACCGGACTCCGGATCAGCGATTCTTCACCCCTCCACTTT
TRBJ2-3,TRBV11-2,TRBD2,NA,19,CASSFYGTSGGTSTDTQYF,TGTGCCAGCAGCTTTTACGGGACTAGCGGGGGGACTAGCACAGATACGCAGTATTTT
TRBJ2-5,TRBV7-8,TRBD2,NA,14,CASSSTSGQETQYF,TGTGCCAGCAGCTCTACTAGCGGACAAGAGACCCAGTACTTC
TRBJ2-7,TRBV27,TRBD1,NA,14,CASSLWGQGPEQYF,TGTGCCAGCAGTTTATGGGGACAGGGACCCGAGCAGTACTTC
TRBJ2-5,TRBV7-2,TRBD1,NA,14,CASSPAGGEETQYF,TGTGCCAGCAGCCCCGCAGGGGGTGAGGAGACCCAGTACTTC
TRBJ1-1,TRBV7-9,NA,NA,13,CASSPPGGSEAFF,TGTGCCAGCAGCCCCCCGGGGGGATCTGAAGCTTTCTTT
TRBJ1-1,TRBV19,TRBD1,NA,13,CATKQGGNTEAFF,TGTGCCACGAAACAGGGGGGAAACACTGAAGCTTTCTTT
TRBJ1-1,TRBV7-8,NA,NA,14,CASSLNPRTAEAFF,TGTGCCAGCAGCTTAAATCCTCGGACAGCTGAAGCTTTCTTT
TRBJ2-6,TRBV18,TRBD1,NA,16,CASSSRQGAGANVLTF,TGTGCCAGCTCAAGTCGGCAGGGGGCTGGGGCCAACGTCCTGACTTTC
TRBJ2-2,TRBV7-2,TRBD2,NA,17,CASSLVSGGAFTGELFF,TGTGCCAGCAGCTTAGTAAGCGGGGGGGCCTTTACCGGGGAGCTGTTTTTT
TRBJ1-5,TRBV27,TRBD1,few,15,CASSRGDRWNQPQHF,TGTGCCAGCAGTAGAGGGGACAGGTGGAATCAGCCCCAGCATTTT
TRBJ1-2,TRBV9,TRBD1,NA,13,CASSAQGNYGYTF,TGTGCCAGCAGCGCACAGGGGAACTATGGCTACACCTTC
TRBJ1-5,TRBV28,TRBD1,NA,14,CASSFQGARQPQHF,TGTGCCAGCAGTTTCCAGGGGGCACGGCAGCCCCAGCATTTT
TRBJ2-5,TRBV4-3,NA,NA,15,CASSQVMGPQETQYF,TGCGCCAGCAGCCAAGTAATGGGCCCTCAAGAGACCCAGTACTTC
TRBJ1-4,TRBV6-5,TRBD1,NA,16,CASSYTRQGASEKLFF,TGTGCCAGCAGTTACACCAGACAGGGAGCCAGCGAAAAACTGTTTTTT
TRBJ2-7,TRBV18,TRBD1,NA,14,CASSPTDRAYEQYF,TGTGCCAGCTCACCTACGGACAGGGCCTACGAGCAGTACTTC
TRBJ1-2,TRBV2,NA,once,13,CASSVGQINGYTF,TGTGCCAGCAGTGTAGGACAGATTAATGGCTACACCTTC
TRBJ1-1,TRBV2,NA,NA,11,CASGAPIEAFF,TGTGCCAGCGGGGCTCCTATTGAGGCTTTCTTT
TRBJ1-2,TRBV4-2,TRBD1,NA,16,CASSQEGLTTGDGYTF,TGTGCCAGCAGCCAAGAAGGTTTAACGACAGGGGATGGCTACACCTTC
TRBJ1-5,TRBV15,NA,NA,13,CATSSTRVQPQHF,TGTGCCACCAGCAGCACCCGGGTGCAGCCCCAGCATTTT
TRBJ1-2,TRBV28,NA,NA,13,CASRSAGAHGYTF,TGTGCCAGCAGATCTGCAGGGGCACATGGCTACACCTTC
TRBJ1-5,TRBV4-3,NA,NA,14,CASSQDHSNQPQHF,TGCGCCAGCAGCCAAGACCATAGCAATCAGCCCCAGCATTTT
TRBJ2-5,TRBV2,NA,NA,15,CASSEGHTYPETQYF,TGTGCCAGCAGTGAAGGTCACACGTACCCGGAGACCCAGTACTTC
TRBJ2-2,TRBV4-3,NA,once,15,CASSQARQERGELFF,TGCGCCAGCAGCCAAGCCAGACAGGAACGCGGGGAGCTGTTTTTT
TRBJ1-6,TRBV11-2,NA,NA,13,CASAGQGNSPLHF,TGTGCTAGCGCGGGGCAGGGAAATTCACCCCTCCACTTT
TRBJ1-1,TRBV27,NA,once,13,CASSLSGRTEAFF,TGTGCCAGCAGTTTATCCGGGAGAACTGAAGCTTTCTTT
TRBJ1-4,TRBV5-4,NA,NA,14,CASSLQGANEKLFF,TGTGCCAGCAGCCTACAGGGCGCTAATGAAAAACTGTTTTTT
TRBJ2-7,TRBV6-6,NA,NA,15,CASSPGTSASYEQYF,TGTGCCAGCAGCCCCGGGACATCCGCCTCCTACGAGCAGTACTTC
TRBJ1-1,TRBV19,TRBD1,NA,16,CASKRGTAVGDTEAFF,TGTGCCAGTAAGAGGGGGACAGCCGTCGGGGACACTGAAGCTTTCTTT
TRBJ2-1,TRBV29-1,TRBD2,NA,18,CSVELKRVSGGAYNEQFF,TGCAGCGTTGAATTAAAAAGGGTTAGCGGGGGGGCCTACAATGAGCAGTTCTTC